This T cell receptor beta chain was retrieved from a study of cytomegalovirus exposure and HLA in healthy donors. V lost 4 bases and J 2 bases, leaving 9 bases between the germline ends. This CDR3 region has 12 residues. Germline V CDR1 and CDR2: SQVTM, ANQGSEA. Amplification used 60 Vbeta primers and 13 Jbeta primers. The table came from immunoSEQ multiplex PCR; TCRdb's copy has only in-frame clones and leaves some out. The profile shows roughly 110,000 clones, approximately 79% of them singletons. Donors in the study were healthy people who gave bone marrow. As regards this clone: The antigen is unknown.

Study-wide findings and caveats: Later analysis showed TCR association rates varying by HLA locus, highest for DRB1 and lowest for HLA-C. Most TCRs appeared rarely, but some public TCRs recurred in many donors. Immune exposure information comprised only CMV serostatus.

J is TRBJ2-7 and V is TRBV29-1; a possible D gene is TRBD1 (6 bases). This TCR came from a man between 60 and 75 years old in good health and CMV-seronegative. Sequenced: PBMCs. The CDR3 sequence: CSVGTGTYEQYF. In DNA, the CDR3 is TGCAGCGTTGGCACAGGGACCTACGAGCAGTACTTC.